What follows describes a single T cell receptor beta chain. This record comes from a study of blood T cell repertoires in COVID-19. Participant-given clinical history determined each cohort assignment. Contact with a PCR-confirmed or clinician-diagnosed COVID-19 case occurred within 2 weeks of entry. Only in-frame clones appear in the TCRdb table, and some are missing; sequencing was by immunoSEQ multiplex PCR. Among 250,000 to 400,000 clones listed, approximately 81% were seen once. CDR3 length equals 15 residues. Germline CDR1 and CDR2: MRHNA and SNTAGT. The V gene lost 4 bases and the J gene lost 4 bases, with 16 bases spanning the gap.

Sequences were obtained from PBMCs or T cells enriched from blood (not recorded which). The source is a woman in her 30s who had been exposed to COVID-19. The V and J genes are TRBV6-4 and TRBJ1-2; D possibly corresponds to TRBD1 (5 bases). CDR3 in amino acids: CASSVNYQGSYGYTF. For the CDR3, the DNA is TGTGCCAGCAGTGTAAATTATCAGGGATCCTATGGCTACACCTTC.